A single sample is the source of the 2 T cell receptor beta chains below, sequenced in a study of cytotoxic CD8 clonotypes in ibrutinib-treated CLL. The assay was immunoSEQ multiplex PCR, and TCRdb's table has in-frame clones only and misses some. The sample has 130,000 to 150,000 clones, about 79% seen once. The starting material was PBMCs, obtained after 12 months of ibrutinib treatment. Receptor source: a human donor with chronic lymphocytic leukemia.

The gene calls are TRBV9 and TRBJ2-1; the D gene is possibly TRBD1 (6 bases). Deletions cut 0 bases from V and 4 bases from J, with 14 bases between. This CDR3 comprises 16 residues. The germline CDR1 and CDR2 sequences are SGDLS and YYNGEE. Here the CDR3 reads CASSVAGVGIYNEQFF. The DNA of the CDR3 is TGTGCCAGCAGCGTAGCAGGGGTCGGTATTTACAATGAGCAGTTCTTC.

This rearrangement joins TRBV7-2 to TRBJ1-5; D call uncertain. The V and J ends lost 2 bases and 3 bases respectively, with 11 bases between them. The CDR3 runs to 15 residues. Germline CDR1 reads SGHTA; CDR2 reads FQGNSA. The CDR3 region has the DNA TGTGCCAGCAGCTTAAAGGACGCTTTCAATCAGCCCCAGCATTTT. This encodes CASSLKDAFNQPQHF.